This T cell receptor beta chain derives from a study of STAT5B mutations in CD4+ large granular lymphocyte leukemia. Germline V CDR1 and CDR2: SGHRS, YFSETQ. The CDR3 is 16 amino acids. V gave up 4 bases and J gave up 3 bases; unmatched junction bases: 11. Sequencing used immunoSEQ multiplex PCR; TCRdb keeps in-frame clones, though not all of them. Of more than 30,000 clones in the sample, less than 85% are singletons; the top ten hold around 7%. The TCR was taken from a human donor in good health. Specimen: CD4+ T cells from blood buffy coats. The chain couples TRBV5-1 to TRBJ2-7; 9 nucleotides line up with TRBD2. The CDR3 loop reads CASSHNPSGKVYEQYF. Here the CDR3 DNA reads TGCGCCAGCAGCCATAATCCTAGCGGGAAAGTCTACGAGCAGTACTTC.